This T cell receptor (beta chain) was captured in a study of Tregs in tolerant kidney transplant recipients. Between the trimmed V and J ends, which lost 4 bases and 1 base, there was a span of 13 bases. The CDR3 runs 14 residues. Per germline, CDR1 SQVTM and CDR2 ANQGSEA. Sequencing was performed with immunoSEQ multiplex PCR; in TCRdb, only in-frame clones are kept and a portion is missing. Of around 61,000 clones listed, about 86% were seen once; the top ten hold 4% to 6.5%. Study-level results: Biological reproducibility was not directly addressed, but technical replication error appeared minimal.

A word on this clone: The target antigen is unknown.

Thawed PBMCs were FACS-sorted into unstimulated CD4+CD25+CD127- regulatory T cells, CD4+CD25- non-regulatory cells, CD4 and CD8 cells. Material for sequencing was CD4+ T cells from blood. The chain links TRBV29-1 to TRBJ1-1; D possibly corresponds to TRBD1 (6 bases). The TCR comes from a human donor in good health. This chain's CDR3 is CSVGGGASNTEAFF. In nucleotides, the CDR3 is TGCAGCGTTGGAGGGGGGGCTTCGAACACTGAAGCTTTCTTT.